This T cell receptor beta chain appears in the sequencing data of a study of T-cell reconstitution after alpha-beta-depleted transplantation in children. Study observations and caveats: Surviving recipient T cells and thymic progenitors underlay high day-60 TCRbeta diversity in some patients. One year post-transplant, T-cell counts and diversity were largely derived from T cells produced anew.

Preparation of the TCRbeta library was carried out with unique molecular identifiers. TCRdb analysed the PCR reads with MiXCR anew, one entry per CDR3 protein. The sample lists around 250,000 distinct CDR3 sequences; more than 20% were seen once. Germline V lookup: CDR1 KGHDR, CDR2 SFDVKD. Trimming shortened V by 4 bases and J by 5 bases, and 8 bases separated the two germline ends. CDR3 length equals 13 residues. This clonotype showed up many times. Its antigen is currently unknown. The specimen was PBMCs, collected before TCRalphabeta/CD19-depleted stem cell transplant. The source is a girl aged 2-10 years with Fanconi anemia, due to receive a stem cell transplant. The chain joins TRBV24-1 to TRBJ2-1; no clear D gene. The CDR3: CATSEGANNEQFF. As DNA, the CDR3 is TGTGCCACCAGTGAGGGCGCTAACAATGAGCAGTTCTTC.